Described below is a single T cell receptor beta chain sequence and its context. Its antigen is currently unknown. Clones were read by immunoSEQ multiplex PCR, and TCRdb kept only the in-frame ones, dropping some. Counted here are approximately 150,000 clones, approximately 88% occurring once; the ten biggest clones make up roughly 5.2%. The data stem from a study of T cell responses to AZD1222 COVID-19 vaccine. Whole-study results and caveats: Clonal diversity was possibly underestimated, and the donors were mostly white British, with more females. Only six or seven AZD1222 recipients tested seropositive at baseline. Following two doses of AZD1222, Spike-specific TCR breadth and depth rose.

The origin of this receptor is an adult who received the MenACWY meningococcal vaccine as a control. This material consisted of peripheral blood, taken 28 days after the second dose of the MenACWY control vaccine.

CDR3 in DNA: TGTGCCACCAGCAGAGACCCTAACAGGGCCTACGAGCAGTACTTC. Protein sequence: CATSRDPNRAYEQYF. The gene calls are TRBV15 and TRBJ2-7; possible D gene TRBD1, 6 bases. The CDR3 is 15 amino acids. Per the germline V gene, CDR1 is LNHNV and CDR2 is YYDKDF (reference sequence). The ends were cut back, 0 bases at V and 2 bases at J, with 11 bases in the middle.